A single sample is the source of the 9 T cell receptor beta chains below, sequenced in a study of OX40 agonist ivuxolimab in advanced cancers. Clones were sequenced by immunoSEQ multiplex PCR, and TCRdb holds only the in-frame ones, with some missing. The sample carries fewer than 100,000 clones, about 84% recorded once. Sequencing used CD4+ or CD8+ T cells sorted from blood, obtained in a trial of the OX40 agonist ivuxolimab. The origin of the receptors is an adult with an advanced solid tumor such as melanoma, head and neck, liver or kidney cancer.

This clone came up once. This chain links TRBV29-1 with TRBJ1-1; D may be TRBD1 (6 bases). The CDR3 runs 14 residues. The germline V gene encodes CDR1 SQVTM and CDR2 ANQGSEA. V dropped 7 bases and J dropped 5 bases, with 20 bases sitting between them. CDR3 loop: CSAGEQGEGTEAFF. CDR3 nucleotide sequence: TGCAGCGCTGGGGAACAGGGAGAGGGAACTGAAGCTTTCTTT.

V gene TRBV7-2 combines with J gene TRBJ2-2; 11 nucleotides match TRBD2. CDR3 length: 16 amino acids. With V trimmed by 6 bases and J by 3 bases, 6 bases remained unmatched. Germline lookup yields CDR1 SGHTA and CDR2 FQGNSA. The CDR3 sequence: CASRLLAGDDTGELFF. The CDR3 nucleotides read TGTGCCAGCAGACTACTAGCGGGAGACGACACCGGGGAGCTGTTTTTT.

V usage is TRBV28 and J usage is TRBJ1-5, with D perhaps matching TRBD1 (6 bases). Germline CDR1 is MDHEN and CDR2 is SYDVKM. The CDR3 length is 17 residues. Trimming removed 3 bases at V and 7 bases at J, with 22 bases between. CDR3 sequence reads: CASSLWGGAGNLQPQHF. Written as DNA, the CDR3 is TGTGCCAGCAGTTTGTGGGGGGGCGCCGGCAACCTCCAGCCCCAGCATTTT.

This chain joins TRBV28 and TRBJ1-2, with D unresolved. Germline V gives CDR1 MDHEN, CDR2 SYDVKM. CDR3 length equals 15 residues. Trimming pared 5 bases from V and 1 base from J, leaving 14 bases between. CDR3: CASSPPGRINYGYTF. CDR3 DNA sequence: TGTGCCAGCAGTCCGCCGGGCCGAATTAACTATGGCTACACCTTC.

This clone was counted many times. The rearrangement joins TRBV2 to TRBJ2-7; D remains ambiguous. The CDR3 covers 11 residues. The ends were cut back, 4 bases at V and 3 bases at J, with 4 bases in the middle. Germline V gives CDR1 SNHLY, CDR2 FYNNEI. The CDR3 DNA sequence: TGTGCCAGCAGTGCCCTCTACGAGCAGTACTTC. This sequence encodes CASSALYEQYF.

V usage is TRBV9 and J usage is TRBJ1-6, with no clear D. The CDR3 loop spans 14 amino acids. The germline V gene has CDR1 SGDLS and CDR2 YYNGEE. V was cut by 0 bases and J by 10 bases, with 11 bases left in between. CDR3 amino acids: CASSVVSLGSPLHF. CDR3 nucleotide sequence: TGTGCCAGCAGCGTAGTCAGCCTGGGGTCACCCCTCCACTTT.

The CDR3 sequence is CASMQGLPNTEAFF. CDR3 nucleotides: TGTGCCAGCATGCAGGGGTTACCGAACACTGAAGCTTTCTTT. The chain joins TRBV7-9 to TRBJ1-1; D may be TRBD1 (6 bases). The CDR3 totals 14 residues. Germline V gene lookup returns CDR1 SEHNR and CDR2 FQNEAQ (reference sequence). The ends were cut back, 7 bases at V and 1 base at J, with 13 bases in the middle.

The rearrangement uses TRBV27 and TRBJ1-1; 9 positions agree with TRBD1. V was clipped by 8 bases and J by 6 bases; unmatched bases: 16. The CDR3 runs to 16 residues. CDR1 and CDR2 from the germline V gene are MNHEY and SMNVEV (reference sequence). CDR3 bases: TGTGCCAGCCAGGGACAGGGCCGTGGGGTGAGGGCTGAAGCTTTCTTT. Its translation is CASQGQGRGVRAEAFF.

V and J are TRBV7-6 and TRBJ2-3, with 14 bases fitting TRBD2. The V gene's germline CDR1 is SGHVS and CDR2 FNYEAQ. With V trimmed by 3 bases and J by 6 bases, 5 bases remained unmatched. The CDR3 totals 16 residues. Here the CDR3 DNA reads TGTGCCAGCAGCTTGGGACGGACTAGCGGGGGGGATACGCAGTATTTT. Protein sequence: CASSLGRTSGGDTQYF. Combining the CDR3 with reference TRBV7-6 and TRBJ2-3 gives the whole variable domain GAGVSQSPRYKVTKRGQDVALRCDPISGHVSLYWYRQALGQGPEFLTYFNYEAQQDKSGLPNDRFSAERPEGSISTLTIQRTEQRDSAMYRCASSLGRTSGGDTQYFGPGTRLTVL.